These 19 T cell receptor beta chains originate from one sample sequenced in a study of CD8 T cells in ankylosing spondylitis. In TCRdb, the 5' RACE reads were re-called with MiXCR into one record per CDR3 protein. The repertoire includes approximately 350,000 distinct CDR3 sequences, roughly 14% of them detected once, and roughly 0.99% sits in the top ten. The sample taken for sequencing was blood, either unsorted or a sorted T cell fraction (not recorded which). The receptors come from a male donor with ankylosing spondylitis or in good health (not recorded which).

The rearrangement joins TRBV6-1 to TRBJ1-1; 10 positions match TRBD1. Germline CDR1 MNHNS, CDR2 SASEGT. V lost 5 bases and J lost 4; bases outside the gene matches: 19. The CDR3 is made up of 19 amino acids. CDR3 protein: CASSTSGGTGVRGGTEAFF. CDR3 DNA sequence: TGTGCCAGCAGTACCTCTGGTGGGACAGGGGTTCGGGGAGGCACTGAAGCTTTCTTT.

This chain uses TRBV20-1 with TRBJ2-3; 7 nucleotides line up with TRBD1. The trim removed 3 bases at V and 6 bases at J, leaving 6 bases unmatched. This CDR3 is built from 13 residues. The germline gives CDR1 DFQATT, CDR2 SNEGSKA (reference sequence). The CDR3 sequence is CSASPRGRDTQYF. CDR3 DNA sequence: TGCAGTGCTAGCCCGAGGGGGCGGGATACGCAGTATTTT.

CDR3 amino acids: CATKATAPSTDTQYF. The CDR3 DNA reads TGTGCCACCAAAGCGACAGCCCCTAGCACAGATACGCAGTATTTT. The chain has TRBV10-3 and TRBJ2-3, with D possibly TRBD1 on 5 matching bases. The germline CDR1 and CDR2 sequences are ENHRY and SYGVKD. CDR3 length equals 15 residues. V lost 10 bases, J lost 0 bases, and 17 bases lay in between.

This clonotype showed up many times. The chain links TRBV20-1 to TRBJ2-1, with TRBD2 matching 9 bases. The trim removed 2 bases at V and 10 bases at J, leaving 9 bases unmatched. This CDR3 is 14 amino acids long. Germline V lookup: CDR1 DFQATT, CDR2 SNEGSKA (reference sequence). The DNA of the CDR3 is TGCAGTGCTAGAATGGCGGGGGGGCCGGGGGAGCAGTTCTTC. It yields the protein CSARMAGGPGEQFF.

CDR3: CASSLAGVEYNEQFF. The DNA of the CDR3 is TGTGCCAGCAGCTTAGCGGGAGTAGAATACAATGAGCAGTTCTTC. This chain connects TRBV11-3 to TRBJ2-1, with a tentative D call TRBD2 (6 bases). Germline lookup yields CDR1 SGHNT and CDR2 YENEEA. This CDR3 region has 15 residues. V lost 1 base and J lost 4, with 11 bases in between.

This clonotype was counted a few times. The chain joins TRBV4-2 to TRBJ2-3, with 8 bases lining up with TRBD2. The CDR3 is 14 residues long. V lost 7 bases to trimming and J lost 2 bases; unmatched junction nucleotides: 5. CDR1 is LGHNA and CDR2 is YNFKEQ in the germline V gene. CDR3 sequence (DNA): TGTGCCAGCACGACGGGGGGGTACACAGATACGCAGTATTTT. Protein sequence: CASTTGGYTDTQYF.

This clonotype was seen a handful of times. This sequence joins TRBV5-1 and TRBJ2-3, with 12 bases that match TRBD2. The CDR3 spans 17 residues. In germline, CDR1 is SGHRS, CDR2 YFSETQ. The V and J ends lost 4 bases and 0 bases, in that order; junction bases with no gene match: 6. The CDR3 protein is CASSPGLAGSSTDTQYF. CDR3 nucleotide sequence: TGCGCCAGCAGCCCAGGACTAGCGGGGTCTAGCACAGATACGCAGTATTTT.

This chain links TRBV10-3 with TRBJ2-3; 14 positions match TRBD2. The CDR3 loop spans 14 amino acids. Unmatched junction bases numbered 4, after V lost 11 bases and J lost 3 bases. Germline loops: CDR1 ENHRY, CDR2 SYGVKD. In DNA form, the CDR3 reads TGTGCCGTAGGACTAGCGGGAGGAACAGATACGCAGTATTTT. Amino acids: CAVGLAGGTDTQYF.

This clonotype was counted a few times. The chain is built from TRBV19 and TRBJ1-5, with a tentative D call TRBD1 (5 bases). Trimming removed 9 bases at V and 2 bases at J, with 11 bases between. This CDR3 comprises 13 residues. Germline CDR1 and CDR2: LNHDA and SQIVND (reference sequence). CDR3 sequence reads: CASQGGRNQPQHF. CDR3 DNA: TGTGCCAGCCAGGGTGGTCGCAATCAGCCCCAGCATTTT.

This clonotype was seen a few times. The chain recombines TRBV12-3 or TRBV12-4 with TRBJ1-1; 7 bases agree with TRBD1. This CDR3 is built from 15 residues. Trimming at V came to 5 bases and at J to 1 base, leaving 7 bases not matched to a gene. In DNA form, the CDR3 reads TGTGCCAGCAGTATCTCACAGGGGACGAACACTGAAGCTTTCTTT. This gives the protein CASSISQGTNTEAFF.

The V gene is TRBV5-1, the J gene TRBJ2-1; 7 nucleotides align to TRBD2. This CDR3 is built from 15 residues. The junction had 7 bases not matched to a gene; V was cut back by 4 bases and J by 3 bases. The germline V gene encodes CDR1 SGHRS and CDR2 YFSETQ. The CDR3 DNA follows: TGCGCCAGCAGCCAGTCGGGGGGTAACTACAATGAGCAGTTCTTC. It specifies CASSQSGGNYNEQFF.

This chain's CDR3 is CASNLSPRLIDEQFF. The DNA of the CDR3 is TGTGCCAGCAACCTATCCCCAAGACTAATTGATGAGCAGTTCTTC. The chain recombines TRBV12-3 or TRBV12-4 with TRBJ2-1; tentative D call: TRBD2 (5 bases). The CDR3 loop spans 15 amino acids. The V end was cut by 7 bases, the J end by 8 bases, with 21 bases between.

This sequence joins TRBV25-1 and TRBJ2-1, with TRBD2 identical over 10 bases. V was pared by 6 bases and J by 7 bases, with 6 bases of the junction left unmatched. Germline V CDR1 and CDR2: MGHDK, SYGVNS. CDR3 length: 14 amino acids. The CDR3 sequence: CASSLAGVMNEQFF. In nucleotides, the CDR3 is TGTGCCAGCAGCCTAGCGGGAGTGATGAATGAGCAGTTCTTC.

This clonotype was seen only a few times. This sequence joins TRBV5-1 and TRBJ2-3, with TRBD2 matching 7 bases. V lost 2 bases, J lost 2 bases, and 8 bases stayed unmatched. Germline assignment: CDR1 SGHRS and CDR2 YFSETQ. This CDR3 region has 16 residues. CDR3: CASSLGTTKITDTQYF. The CDR3 region has the DNA TGCGCCAGCAGCTTAGGGACTACCAAAATCACAGATACGCAGTATTTT.

The gene calls are TRBV4-1 and TRBJ2-7, with D maybe TRBD1 (6 bases). The V end lost 1 base, the J end lost 1 base, and 14 bases lay between the germline ends. The CDR3 runs 16 residues. In germline, CDR1 is MGHRA, CDR2 YSYEKL. The CDR3 nucleotides are TGCGCCAGCAGCCAAGCCGGGACAAGGAATTCCTACGAGCAGTACTTC. Translation gives CASSQAGTRNSYEQYF.

V usage is TRBV11-3 and J usage is TRBJ2-1, with TRBD1 as a possible D gene (7 bases). This CDR3 comprises 16 residues. V was cut by 8 bases and J by 7 bases, with 24 bases left in between. Germline V gene data show CDR1 as SGHNT and CDR2 as YENEEA. The CDR3 DNA reads TGTGCCAGCGGCCCGGGGGTGGGCAGGGGGAGGAATGAGCAGTTCTTC. It encodes CASGPGVGRGRNEQFF.

This chain joins TRBV28 and TRBJ1-6; D gene ambiguous. The CDR3 spans 12 residues. The V end lost 2 bases, the J end lost 13 bases, and 9 bases lay between the germline ends. The germline CDR1 and CDR2 sequences are MDHEN and SYDVKM. This chain's CDR3 is CASSLSTSPLHF. CDR3 DNA: TGTGCCAGCAGTTTAAGCACATCCCCCCTCCACTTT. The full variable domain, rest sourced from reference TRBV28 and TRBJ1-6, is DVKVTQSSRYLVKRTGEKVFLECVQDMDHENMFWYRQDPGLGLRLIYFSYDVKMKEKGDIPEGYSVSREKKERFSLILESASTNQTSMYLCASSLSTSPLHFGNGTRLTVT.

This rearrangement joins TRBV5-1 to TRBJ1-6; D is unclear. The CDR3 contains 15 residues. The V end was cut by 2 bases, the J end by 10 bases, with 16 bases between. Germline loops: CDR1 SGHRS, CDR2 YFSETQ. CDR3 coding DNA: TGCGCCAGCAGCTTAAGTGTTAGGGAAGACTCACCCCTCCACTTT. This codes for CASSLSVREDSPLHF.

The genes are TRBV5-4 and TRBJ2-1, with D hard to call. Germline V gene lookup returns CDR1 SGHNT and CDR2 YYREEE (reference sequence). The CDR3 has 14 amino acids. Deletions cut 4 bases from V and 6 bases from J, with 14 bases between. The CDR3, as DNA: TGTGCCAGCAGCCCTGGGCCCCTCTGCAATGAGCAGTTCTTC. Amino acids: CASSPGPLCNEQFF.